This T cell receptor (beta chain) derives from a study of blood T cell repertoires in COVID-19. In the study overall: Sites in the United States, Italy and Spain provided acute and convalescent COVID-19 samples.

Looked up from germline, CDR1 is SGHRS and CDR2 is YFSETQ. V was cut by 4 bases and J by 4 bases, with 17 bases left in between. The CDR3 covers 15 residues. Methods used by the authors: Amplification with reference gene primers provided the estimates of nucleated cell counts. This table comes from immunoSEQ multiplex PCR, and its TCRdb copy is limited to in-frame clones, with some not included. V and J calls and clone size are given by that table; D and trimming were obtained from the DNA. Here the sample spans approximately 270,000 clones, around 90% being singletons. This clone appeared once. The chain couples TRBV5-1 to TRBJ1-1, with TRBD1 as a possible D gene (6 bases). Sequenced input: peripheral blood. The TCR originated in a man aged 45-65 years with acute or convalescent COVID-19. The CDR3 DNA follows: TGCGCCAGCAGCCCGGCCGGGACAAAGGGCACTGAAGCTTTCTTT. Translating it yields CASSPAGTKGTEAFF.